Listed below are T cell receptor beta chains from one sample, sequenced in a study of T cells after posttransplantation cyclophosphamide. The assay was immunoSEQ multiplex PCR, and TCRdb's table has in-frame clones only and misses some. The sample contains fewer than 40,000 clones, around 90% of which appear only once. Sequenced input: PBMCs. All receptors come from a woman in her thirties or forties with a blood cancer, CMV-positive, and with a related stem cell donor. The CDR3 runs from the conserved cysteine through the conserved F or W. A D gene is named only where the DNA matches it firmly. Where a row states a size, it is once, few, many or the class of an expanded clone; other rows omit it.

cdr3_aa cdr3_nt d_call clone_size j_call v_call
CASKRQGRLNTEAFF TGTGCCAGTAAAAGACAGGGAAGGCTGAACACTGAAGCTTTCTTT TRBD1 . TRBJ1-1 TRBV19
CASSSGESTEAFF TGCGCCAGCAGCTCAGGGGAGAGCACTGAAGCTTTCTTT . . TRBJ1-1 TRBV5-1
CASSLTGTGAQLSSYEQYF TGCGCCAGCAGCTTAACCGGGACAGGGGCCCAACTGAGCTCCTACGAGCAGTACTTC TRBD1 once TRBJ2-7 TRBV5-1
CASNDSPGANVLTF TGTGCCAGCAACGACAGTCCTGGGGCCAACGTCCTGACTTTC . . TRBJ2-6 TRBV6-1
CASSPIWTTNTGELFF TGTGCCAGCAGCCCAATTTGGACAACGAACACCGGGGAGCTGTTTTTT . . TRBJ2-2 TRBV11-3
CASTLSGLSSGNTIYF TGTGCCAGCACCCTCTCGGGACTCAGCTCTGGAAACACCATATATTTT . . TRBJ1-3 TRBV28
CATIGESLWEQYF TGTGCCACCATCGGGGAGAGCTTGTGGGAGCAGTACTTC . . TRBJ2-7 TRBV6-5
CASSGTGAGTPPHF TGTGCCAGCAGTGGGACAGGGGCGGGAACACCCCCCCACTTT TRBD1 . TRBJ1-6 TRBV5-6
CASSSRSAGARYEQYF TGTGCCAGCAGCTCCCGTTCAGCGGGCGCCCGGTACGAGCAGTACTTC . . TRBJ2-7 TRBV7-2
CASSLSWATLTDTQYF TGCGCCAGCAGCTTAAGTTGGGCTACCCTCACAGATACGCAGTATTTT . . TRBJ2-3 TRBV5-1
CASRDSALYGYTF TGTGCCAGCAGGGACAGCGCCTTGTATGGCTACACCTTC . . TRBJ1-2 TRBV6-1
CASSLDRGAFF TGTGCCAGCAGCTTAGACAGGGGGGCTTTCTTT TRBD1 . TRBJ1-1 TRBV7-9
CASSLVGYNEQFF TGTGCCAGCAGCTTAGTCGGCTACAATGAGCAGTTCTTC . . TRBJ2-1 TRBV11-2
CASSTRTGNTEAFF TGTGCCAGCAGCACCCGGACAGGGAACACTGAAGCTTTCTTT TRBD1 once TRBJ1-1 TRBV7-2
CASSLGQGDNYGYTF TGTGCCAGCAGCTTGGGCCAGGGGGATAACTATGGCTACACCTTC TRBD1 . TRBJ1-2 TRBV5-6
CASSSLEGDTDTQYF TGTGCCAGCAGCTCTCTCGAGGGGGACACAGATACGCAGTATTTT . few TRBJ2-3 TRBV7-9
CASSDLTGGLSGANVLTF TGTGCCAGCAGTGATCTGACAGGGGGTTTGTCTGGGGCCAACGTCCTGACTTTC TRBD1 . TRBJ2-6 TRBV2
CASRRMGQAITDTQYF TGTGCCAGCAGAAGAATGGGACAGGCGATTACAGATACGCAGTATTTT TRBD1 . TRBJ2-3 TRBV27
CASSDRTGETGELFF TGTGCCAGCAGTGACAGGACAGGGGAAACCGGGGAGCTGTTTTTT TRBD1 . TRBJ2-2 TRBV2
CASSQEGTAGYTEAFF TGCGCCAGCAGCCAAGAAGGGACAGCGGGCTACACTGAAGCTTTCTTT TRBD1 . TRBJ1-1 TRBV4-1
CASSTHPGSGANVLTF TGTGCCAGTAGTACTCACCCCGGCTCTGGGGCCAACGTCCTGACTTTC . once TRBJ2-6 TRBV19
CASSYGIHNEQFF TGTGCCAGCAGTTACGGCATCCACAATGAGCAGTTCTTC . . TRBJ2-1 TRBV6-5
CASSGGNSPLHF TGCGCCAGCAGCGGAGGGAATTCACCCCTCCACTTT . . TRBJ1-6 TRBV5-1
CASSLGDSMETQYF TGTGCCAGCAGCCTAGGGGACAGTATGGAGACCCAGTACTTC TRBD1 . TRBJ2-5 TRBV7-9
CASSLPQGRGETQYF TGTGCCAGCAGCCTCCCACAGGGGAGAGGGGAGACCCAGTACTTC TRBD1 . TRBJ2-5 TRBV7-9
CASSLVLGAAGYTF TGTGCCAGCAGCTTAGTATTGGGGGCGGCTGGCTACACCTTC . . TRBJ1-2 TRBV7-6
CASSSPGQGIPNEKLFF TGTGCCAGCAGTTCCCCGGGACAGGGGATTCCTAATGAAAAACTGTTTTTT TRBD1 . TRBJ1-4 TRBV28
CASKGAGGPYEQYF TGTGCCAGCAAGGGGGCAGGGGGACCCTACGAGCAGTACTTC TRBD1 once TRBJ2-7 TRBV27
CASSDGQPQHF TGCGCCAGCAGTGACGGTCAGCCCCAGCATTTT . . TRBJ1-5 TRBV10-2
CASSQVGGVTYEQYF TGTGCCAGCAGCCAAGTTGGGGGGGTTACCTACGAGCAGTACTTC TRBD2 . TRBJ2-7 TRBV14
CASRQGLRQIPQYF TGTGCCAGCCGACAGGGTCTGAGACAGATACCACAGTATTTT TRBD1 . TRBJ2-3 TRBV13
CASSDVRVYGNTIYF TGCGCCAGCAGTGATGTCAGGGTATACGGAAACACCATATATTTT . . TRBJ1-3 TRBV10-2
CSVGEIQETQYF TGCAGCGTTGGGGAGATCCAAGAGACCCAGTACTTC . . TRBJ2-5 TRBV29-1
CASSSRSGGGTEAFF TGTGCCAGCAGCTCAAGATCTGGGGGGGGCACTGAAGCTTTCTTT . . TRBJ1-1 TRBV5-6
CASSSYGTENEKLFF TGCGCCAGCAGCTCCTACGGGACAGAAAATGAAAAACTGTTTTTT TRBD1 once TRBJ1-4 TRBV5-1
CASSPSGLRNTIYF TGTGCCAGCAGTCCCTCGGGACTACGGAACACCATATATTTT . . TRBJ1-3 TRBV6-6
CSVEDGLGTGGFISYGYTF TGCAGCGTTGAAGATGGGCTCGGGACAGGGGGTTTTATTAGCTATGGCTACACCTTC TRBD1 . TRBJ1-2 TRBV29-1
CASSYGADQGYTF TGTGCCAGCAGTTACGGGGCAGATCAAGGCTACACCTTC . . TRBJ1-2 TRBV6-5
CASSPRVVGYEQYF TGTGCCAGCAGTCCCCGGGTGGTGGGCTACGAGCAGTACTTC . . TRBJ2-7 TRBV27
CASRRGNTGELFF TGTGCTAGCAGGCGGGGAAACACCGGGGAGCTGTTTTTT . . TRBJ2-2 TRBV7-7
CASSLVGSRNTEAFF TGTGCCAGCAGCTTAGTGGGCAGTAGGAACACTGAAGCTTTCTTT . . TRBJ1-1 TRBV7-2
CASSYLTGTGGTEAFF TGTGCCAGCAGTTATCTAACCGGGACAGGGGGCACTGAAGCTTTCTTT TRBD1 . TRBJ1-1 TRBV27
CASTSRKDRADGNQPQHF TGTGCCAGCACCTCGCGAAAGGACAGGGCTGACGGCAATCAGCCCCAGCATTTT TRBD1 . TRBJ1-5 TRBV28